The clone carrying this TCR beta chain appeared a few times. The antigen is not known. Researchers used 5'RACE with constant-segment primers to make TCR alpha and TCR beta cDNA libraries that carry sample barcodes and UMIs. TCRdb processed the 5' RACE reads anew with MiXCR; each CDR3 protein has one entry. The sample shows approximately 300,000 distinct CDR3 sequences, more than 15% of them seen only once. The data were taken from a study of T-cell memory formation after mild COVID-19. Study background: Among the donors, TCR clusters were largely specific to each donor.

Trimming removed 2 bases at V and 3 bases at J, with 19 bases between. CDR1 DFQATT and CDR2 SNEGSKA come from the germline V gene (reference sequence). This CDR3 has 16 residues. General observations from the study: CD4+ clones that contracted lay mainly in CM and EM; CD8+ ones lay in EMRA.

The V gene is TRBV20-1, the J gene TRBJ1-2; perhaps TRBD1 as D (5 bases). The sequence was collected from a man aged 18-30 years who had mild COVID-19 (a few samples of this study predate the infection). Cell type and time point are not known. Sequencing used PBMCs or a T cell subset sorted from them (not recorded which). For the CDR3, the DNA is TGCAGTGCTAGAACCCTGCCCGGGACTGCCCACTATGGCTACACCTTC. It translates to CSARTLPGTAHYGYTF.